The 6 T cell receptor beta chains reported below all come from one sample, sequenced in a study of T cells in Graves' hyperthyroidism and ophthalmopathy. Authors of the study amplified TCR beta CDR3 regions from RNA transcripts. An initial round of RT-PCR targeting the TCR CDR3 relied on the HTBI primer set. TCRdb re-called the multiplex PCR reads with MiXCR, one entry per CDR3 protein. The table includes 600,000 to 800,000 distinct CDR3 sequences, 30% to 40% detected once. Material for sequencing was blood. The receptor set was obtained from a woman aged 40 to 50 with Graves' hyperthyroidism.

This rearrangement joins TRBV14 to TRBJ2-7; 10 positions agree with TRBD2. The CDR3 has 16 residues. Germline CDR1 SGHDN, CDR2 FVKESK. V dropped 0 bases and J dropped 3; count of bases not matched to a gene: 5. The DNA of the CDR3 is TGTGCCAGCAGCCAAGAAGGGACTAGCGTCGACTACGAGCAGTACTTC. Its protein product is CASSQEGTSVDYEQYF.

The genes are TRBV19 and TRBJ1-2; D is unresolved. Looked up from germline, CDR1 is LNHDA and CDR2 is SQIVND (reference sequence). The CDR3 sequence is 15 residues long. The germline V and J ends were trimmed by 8 bases and 2 bases, with 18 bases remaining between them. The CDR3 spells CASRAGQPINYGYTF. Written as DNA, the CDR3 is TGTGCCAGTCGTGCCGGGCAGCCCATCAACTATGGCTACACCTTC. The full variable domain, rest sourced from reference TRBV19 and TRBJ1-2, is DGGITQSPKYLFRKEGQNVTLSCEQNLNHDAMYWYRQDPGQGLRLIYYSQIVNDFQKGDIAEGYSVSREKKESFPLTVTSAQKNPTAFYLCASRAGQPINYGYTFGSGTRLTVV.

V gene TRBV7-6 combines with J gene TRBJ2-3; the D gene could be TRBD1 or TRBD2 (6 bases each). The CDR3 covers 17 residues. V shed 5 bases and J shed 0 bases, with 18 bases lying between them. From germline, CDR1 is SGHVS and CDR2 FNYEAQ. CDR3 sequence reads: CASSLYDEGGSTDTQYF. The CDR3 DNA follows: TGTGCCAGCAGCCTATACGACGAGGGGGGAAGCACAGATACGCAGTATTTT.

The rearrangement joins TRBV15 to TRBJ2-7, with 10 bases that match TRBD1. Germline V gives CDR1 LNHNV, CDR2 YYDKDF (reference sequence). CDR3 length: 16 amino acids. With 2 bases clipped from V and 1 base from J, the junction kept 5 bases outside the gene matches. The CDR3 nucleotides read TGTGCCACCAGCAGACCACCGGGACAGGGGTCCTACGAGCAGTACTTC. It yields the protein CATSRPPGQGSYEQYF.

This clonotype was counted a single time. This chain connects TRBV20-1 to TRBJ2-5; 11 bases map to TRBD1. Germline CDR1 DFQATT, CDR2 SNEGSKA (reference sequence). Unmatched junction bases numbered 7, after V lost 5 bases and J lost 5 bases. This CDR3 contains 14 residues. The CDR3 sequence: CSAPGQGGRETQYF. In DNA, the CDR3 is TGCAGTGCTCCGGGACAGGGGGGACGGGAGACCCAGTACTTC.

V usage is TRBV7-6 and J usage is TRBJ1-1; 7 positions agree with TRBD1. CDR3 size: 14 residues. V lost 5 bases and J lost 10; bases outside the gene matches: 13. Germline CDR1 and CDR2: SGHVS and FNYEAQ. The CDR3: CASSHRDSPFRAFF. CDR3 in DNA: TGTGCCAGCAGCCACCGGGACAGCCCCTTCAGAGCTTTCTTT.